The 27 T cell receptor beta chains listed next were all sequenced from one sample in a study of CD8 T cells in ankylosing spondylitis. TCRdb re-called the 5' RACE reads with MiXCR, one entry per CDR3 protein. The table shows approximately 340,000 distinct CDR3 sequences, with approximately 15% occurring only once. The sequencing input was blood, either unsorted or a sorted T cell fraction (not recorded which). All receptors come from a male donor with ankylosing spondylitis or in good health (not recorded which).

This chain joins TRBV2 and TRBJ2-1; D not resolved. V lost 8 bases and J lost 4, with 6 bases in between. This CDR3 is 11 amino acids long. CDR1 is SNHLY, CDR2 FYNNEI, per germline. CDR3: CASQIYNEQFF. CDR3 in DNA: TGTGCCAGCCAGATTTACAATGAGCAGTTCTTC. The complete variable domain, with remaining parts taken from reference TRBV2 and TRBJ2-1, reads EPEVTQTPSHQVTQMGQEVILRCVPISNHLYFYWYRQILGQKVEFLVSFYNNEISEKSEIFDDQFSVERPDGSNFTLKIRSTKLEDSAMYFCASQIYNEQFFGPGTRLTVL.

The V gene is TRBV20-1, the J gene TRBJ2-1; 7 bases match TRBD2. The CDR3 length is 14 residues. From germline, CDR1 is DFQATT and CDR2 SNEGSKA (reference sequence). V trimming: 3 bases; J trimming: 3 bases; junction bases outside the gene matches: 5. This CDR3 is CSASSGPSYNEQFF. The CDR3 bases are TGCAGTGCTAGTAGCGGGCCCAGCTACAATGAGCAGTTCTTC.

The chain couples TRBV20-1 to TRBJ2-1, with a tentative D call TRBD2 (6 bases). The germline V gene encodes CDR1 DFQATT and CDR2 SNEGSKA (reference sequence). The CDR3 has 15 amino acids. Trimming cost V 3 bases and J 1 base, with 13 bases left between them. The CDR3 region is CSARLPGLSYNEQFF. In DNA form, the CDR3 reads TGCAGTGCTAGGCTGCCGGGACTGTCCTACAATGAGCAGTTCTTC.

This clonotype has more than one count but fewer than ten. This sequence joins TRBV27 and TRBJ1-2; D may be TRBD1 (6 bases). Per germline, CDR1 MNHEY and CDR2 SMNVEV (reference sequence). With 5 bases removed from V and 4 bases from J, the gap between germline ends came to 20 bases. The length of the CDR3 is 16 residues. CDR3: CASSPSGQRLLYGYTF. The CDR3 DNA follows: TGTGCCAGCAGTCCTTCCGGACAGAGACTCCTCTATGGCTACACCTTC.

This clonotype turned up a few times. The chain recombines TRBV7-9 with TRBJ2-3; the match to TRBD2 covers 14 bases. The CDR3 length is 15 residues. Germline CDR1 and CDR2: SEHNR and FQNEAQ (reference sequence). V was clipped by 7 bases and J by 5 bases; unmatched bases: 5. The CDR3 sequence: CASITGLAGVDTQYF. As DNA, the CDR3 is TGTGCCAGCATCACGGGACTAGCGGGAGTAGATACGCAGTATTTT.

In DNA, the CDR3 is TGTGCCAGCAGTCCGGACAGGGCTCAGCCCCAGCATTTT. It encodes CASSPDRAQPQHF. This chain connects TRBV12-3 or TRBV12-4 to TRBJ1-5; 8 nucleotides align to TRBD1. V shed 5 bases and J 6 bases; nucleotides not matched to a gene: 3. CDR3 length: 13 residues.

This clonotype was seen repeatedly, ten times or more. The rearrangement links TRBV5-5 to TRBJ1-1, with a tentative D call TRBD1 (6 bases). The CDR3 is 14 residues long. Germline values: CDR1 SGHKS, CDR2 YYEKEE (reference sequence). V was shortened by 1 base and J by 5 bases, with 12 bases between the two germline ends. This chain's CDR3 is CASSLNTGYTEAFF. The CDR3 nucleotides are TGTGCCAGCAGCTTGAATACAGGGTATACTGAAGCTTTCTTT.

This clonotype has a count of ten or more. This chain connects TRBV12-3 or TRBV12-4 to TRBJ1-6; 9 nucleotides align to TRBD1. The V segment lost 4 bases and the J segment 9 bases; nucleotides outside the gene matches: 13. This CDR3 has 17 amino acids. The CDR3 here is CASSSFGRTGERSPLHF. The CDR3 region has the DNA TGTGCCAGCAGTTCTTTCGGCCGGACAGGGGAACGTTCACCCCTCCACTTT.

The chain combines TRBV6-1 with TRBJ2-2; TRBD2 matches 10 bases. The trim removed 6 bases at V and 4 bases at J, leaving 5 bases unmatched. CDR1 is MNHNS, CDR2 SASEGT, per germline. This CDR3 comprises 15 residues. CDR3 sequence: CASRLAGAGTGELFF. The CDR3 coding sequence is TGTGCCAGCAGGCTAGCGGGAGCGGGCACCGGGGAGCTGTTTTTT.

This clonotype was observed a handful of times. CDR3 bases: TGCAGTGCCCTTCAAACAGGGTCTTATGGCTACACCTTC. Its protein is CSALQTGSYGYTF. The chain joins TRBV20-1 to TRBJ1-2; D is perhaps TRBD1 (6 bases). Germline assignment: CDR1 DFQATT and CDR2 SNEGSKA (reference sequence). Trimming cost V 6 bases and J 5 bases, with 16 bases left between them. This CDR3 contains 13 residues.

This clonotype was seen more than once but under ten times. The chain is built from TRBV7-2 and TRBJ2-3, with TRBD2 matching 11 bases. Per germline, CDR1 SGHTA and CDR2 FQGNSA. After removal of 4 bases from V and 2 bases from J, the junction contained 5 bases not matched to a gene. The CDR3 is 16 residues long. CDR3 sequence reads: CASSYIAGGPTDTQYF. The CDR3 DNA is TGTGCCAGCAGCTACATAGCGGGGGGGCCCACAGATACGCAGTATTTT.

The rearrangement links TRBV5-1 to TRBJ2-3; no reliable D call. V was pared by 5 bases and J by 5 bases, with 15 bases between. This CDR3 has 14 residues. Germline CDR1 SGHRS, CDR2 YFSETQ. The CDR3 here is CASSPLHTRDTQYF. Here the CDR3 DNA reads TGCGCCAGCAGTCCACTCCACACCCGAGATACGCAGTATTTT.

This clonotype was picked up a small number of times. The rearrangement links TRBV5-1 to TRBJ2-3; 7 bases map to TRBD2. In germline, CDR1 is SGHRS, CDR2 YFSETQ. The CDR3 sequence is 15 residues long. V lost 1 base and J lost 0; bases outside the gene matches: 2. CDR3 residues: CASSLWRGSTDTQYF. DNA of the CDR3: TGCGCCAGCAGCTTGTGGCGGGGGAGCACAGATACGCAGTATTTT.

The rearrangement uses TRBV4-2 and TRBJ1-2; D remains ambiguous. V gave up 4 bases and J gave up 1 base, with 10 bases separating them. The CDR3 runs to 14 residues. From germline, CDR1 is LGHNA and CDR2 YNFKEQ. CDR3 nucleotides: TGTGCCAGCAGCCGAGAGTCCTTTAACTATGGCTACACCTTC. Its protein product is CASSRESFNYGYTF.

This clonotype has a handful of counts. CDR3 in amino acids: CASSQDLELGLPNEQFF. The CDR3 DNA reads as TGTGCCAGCAGCCAAGATCTCGAACTGGGACTACCAAATGAGCAGTTCTTC. V and J are TRBV3-1 and TRBJ2-1, with 7 bases fitting TRBD2. V lost 0 bases, J lost 7 bases, and 12 bases stayed unmatched. Looked up from germline, CDR1 is LGHDT and CDR2 is YNNKEL (reference sequence). This CDR3 region has 17 residues.

This chain links TRBV12-3 or TRBV12-4 with TRBJ1-1; 7 bases map to TRBD1. Trimming removed 6 bases from V and 4 bases from J; junction bases left unmatched: 8. CDR3 length: 14 amino acids. CDR3 loop: CASSHTGVATEAFF. CDR3 coding DNA: TGTGCCAGCAGCCATACAGGGGTGGCCACTGAAGCTTTCTTT.

The chain uses TRBV4-1 and TRBJ1-4; 7 positions match TRBD1. Unmatched junction bases numbered 2, after V lost 1 base and J lost 6 bases. Germline V gene data show CDR1 as MGHRA and CDR2 as YSYEKL. The length of the CDR3 is 14 residues. CDR3 coding DNA: TGCGCCAGCAGCCAAGGACAGGGTTATGAAAAACTGTTTTTT. Translation gives CASSQGQGYEKLFF.

This chain uses TRBV10-3 with TRBJ2-5, with unresolved D. V dropped 5 bases and J dropped 2 bases, with 12 bases sitting between them. The CDR3 spans 14 residues. Germline CDR1 is ENHRY and CDR2 is SYGVKD. The CDR3 bases are TGTGCCATCAGTCCAAGTAGTGGGCAAGAGACCCAGTACTTC. Amino acid sequence: CAISPSSGQETQYF.

This clonotype came up a few times. The DNA of the CDR3 is TGCGCCAGCAGCCAACCAACAGGGCTGGTGTACAATGAGCAGTTCTTC. Translation gives CASSQPTGLVYNEQFF. V is TRBV4-1 and J is TRBJ2-1; tentative D call: TRBD1 (6 bases). Germline loops: CDR1 MGHRA, CDR2 YSYEKL. V lost 2 bases to trimming and J lost 4 bases, with 15 bases between them. This CDR3 contains 16 residues.

The rearrangement uses TRBV12-5 and TRBJ2-1, with 9 bases matching TRBD1. Germline V CDR1 and CDR2: LGHNT, FRNRAP. The CDR3 runs to 15 residues. V lost 1 base and J lost 4; bases outside the gene matches: 2. The CDR3 region has the DNA TGTGCTAGTGGTTTGGGACAGGGGGGGTACAATGAGCAGTTCTTC. This translates into CASGLGQGGYNEQFF.

This chain uses TRBV12-3 or TRBV12-4 with TRBJ1-1; no clear D gene. CDR3 size: 11 residues. V was shortened by 1 base and J by 8 bases, with 5 bases between the two germline ends. The CDR3 here is CASSLEQEAFF. CDR3 in DNA: TGTGCCAGCAGTTTAGAACAGGAAGCTTTCTTT.

This clonotype was seen more than once but under ten times. The chain has TRBV20-1 and TRBJ2-2; D is unclear. Germline values: CDR1 DFQATT, CDR2 SNEGSKA (reference sequence). Trimming stripped 0 bases from V and 7 bases from J, with 9 bases between. The CDR3 has 13 amino acids. DNA for the CDR3: TGCAGTGCTAGAGACCAGGCAAACGGGGAGCTGTTTTTT. Amino acid sequence: CSARDQANGELFF.

The CDR3 DNA reads TGTGCCAGCAGCCAAGATTCGAGGCTAGCGGGAGACGATACGCAGTATTTT. Translated: CASSQDSRLAGDDTQYF. This chain joins TRBV3-1 and TRBJ2-3, with 10 bases that match TRBD2. Losses at the gene ends were 0 bases for V and 6 bases for J; bases not matched to a gene: 9. Germline CDR1 LGHDT, CDR2 YNNKEL (reference sequence). The CDR3 loop spans 17 amino acids.

This clonotype was observed many times. The V call is TRBV12-3 or TRBV12-4, the J call TRBJ1-2; D not resolved. V shed 6 bases and J shed 0 bases, with 17 bases lying between them. CDR3 length: 16 amino acids. The DNA for the CDR3 is TGTGCCAGCAGCGAACCCATCGGAGTAGCTAACTATGGCTACACCTTC. It translates to CASSEPIGVANYGYTF.

Only a few counts were recorded for this clonotype. V and J are TRBV6-5 and TRBJ1-5; possibly TRBD1 for D (5 bases). The ends were cut back, 4 bases at V and 4 bases at J, with 17 bases in the middle. In germline, CDR1 is MNHEY, CDR2 SVGAGI. The CDR3 is made up of 16 amino acids. In DNA, the CDR3 is TGTGCCAGCAGTTCGAGACAGCCTAATCCGAATCAGCCCCAGCATTTT. It yields the protein CASSSRQPNPNQPQHF.

The chain couples TRBV5-1 to TRBJ2-1; tentatively, D is TRBD2 (5 bases). Per the germline V gene, CDR1 is SGHRS and CDR2 is YFSETQ. The V end was cut by 3 bases, the J end by 6 bases, with 16 bases between. The CDR3 length is 15 residues. CDR3 loop: CASSSGGLALNEQFF. CDR3 coding DNA: TGCGCCAGCAGCTCTGGAGGCCTAGCTCTCAATGAGCAGTTCTTC.

This clonotype was detected only a few times. The chain has TRBV13 and TRBJ2-1; 9 bases line up with TRBD1. V gave up 6 bases and J gave up 7 bases; unmatched junction bases: 16. The CDR3 length is 17 residues. Germline loops: CDR1 PRHDT, CDR2 FYEKMQ (reference sequence). The CDR3 is CASRLTQGAQWGNEQFF. The CDR3 DNA is TGTGCCAGCAGATTAACACAGGGGGCGCAATGGGGGAATGAGCAGTTCTTC.